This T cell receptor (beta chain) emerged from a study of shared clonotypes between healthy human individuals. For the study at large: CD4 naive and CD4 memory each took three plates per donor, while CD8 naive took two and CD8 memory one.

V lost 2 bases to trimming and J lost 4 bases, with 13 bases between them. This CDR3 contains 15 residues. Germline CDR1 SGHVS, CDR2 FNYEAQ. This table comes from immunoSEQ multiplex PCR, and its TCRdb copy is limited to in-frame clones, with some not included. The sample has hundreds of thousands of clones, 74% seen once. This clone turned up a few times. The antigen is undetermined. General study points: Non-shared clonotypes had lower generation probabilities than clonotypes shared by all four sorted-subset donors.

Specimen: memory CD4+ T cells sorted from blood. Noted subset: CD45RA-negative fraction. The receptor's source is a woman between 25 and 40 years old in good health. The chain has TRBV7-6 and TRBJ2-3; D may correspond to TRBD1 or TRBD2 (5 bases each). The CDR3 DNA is TGTGCCAGCAGCTTACAGGGAGATGGGTCAGATACGCAGTATTTT. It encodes CASSLQGDGSDTQYF.